The 19 T cell receptor beta chains listed next were all sequenced from one sample in a study of beta chain features in type 1 diabetes. Study-wide results and limits: TCRB CDR3 length was moderately but significantly reduced in all four CD4+ subsets of Type 1 diabetes patients.

These receptors have no known antigen. cDNA synthesis used the whole RNA isolate, giving expressed TCRB sequences. Generated by immunoSEQ multiplex PCR, the TCRdb table keeps only in-frame clones and is missing some. This sample has 600,000 to 700,000 clones; 9.5% to 15% occur once, and the top ten carry over 0.1%. Material: naive CD4+ T cells from blood. The receptors shown here come from a man under 40 with type 1 diabetes.

This clone was detected only a few times. The same CDR3 is also encoded by other DNA sequences in this sample. The rearrangement links TRBV19 to TRBJ1-4; no definite D call. There are 12 residues in the CDR3. Trimming stripped 8 bases from V and 8 bases from J, with 12 bases between. Germline V gives CDR1 LNHDA, CDR2 SQIVND (reference sequence). The CDR3 DNA reads TGTGCCAGTCGGGCCGGAGGGGAAAAACTGTTTTTT. This gives the protein CASRAGGEKLFF. Variable domain in full (rest from reference TRBV19 and TRBJ1-4): DGGITQSPKYLFRKEGQNVTLSCEQNLNHDAMYWYRQDPGQGLRLIYYSQIVNDFQKGDIAEGYSVSREKKESFPLTVTSAQKNPTAFYLCASRAGGEKLFFGSGTQLSVL.

There are a few counts of this clone. The chain couples TRBV9 to TRBJ2-7; 9 bases line up with TRBD1. CDR3 size: 17 residues. Germline lookup yields CDR1 SGDLS and CDR2 YYNGEE. After removal of 4 bases from V and 0 bases from J, the junction contained 11 bases not matched to a gene. CDR3 residues: CASSSRGDRDPSYEQYF. The CDR3, as DNA: TGTGCCAGCAGCTCCAGGGGGGACAGGGATCCCTCCTACGAGCAGTACTTC.

The chain employs TRBV28 and TRBJ1-6; D is possibly TRBD1 (6 bases). Trimming pared 8 bases from V and 4 bases from J, leaving 9 bases between. Germline V gives CDR1 MDHEN, CDR2 SYDVKM. The CDR3 covers 13 residues. The DNA of the CDR3 is TGTGCCAGCTGCGGACAGTATAATTCACCCCTCCACTTT. This codes for CASCGQYNSPLHF.

This clone was picked up a small number of times. The chain combines TRBV6-6 with TRBJ1-2, with D possibly TRBD1 on 5 matching bases. Trimming pared 5 bases from V and 0 bases from J, leaving 13 bases between. The germline V gene encodes CDR1 MNHNY and CDR2 SVGAGI (reference sequence). This CDR3 is 15 amino acids long. Written as DNA, the CDR3 is TGTGCCAGCAGTGCAGGGCTTCTTACTAACTATGGCTACACCTTC. Its protein product is CASSAGLLTNYGYTF.

This clone was counted between two and nine times. This sequence joins TRBV11-3 and TRBJ1-6, with 10 bases fitting TRBD1. CDR1 SGHNT and CDR2 YENEEA come from the germline V gene. V trimming: 5 bases; J trimming: 6 bases; junction bases outside the gene matches: 1. The CDR3 covers 14 residues. CDR3 sequence (DNA): TGTGCCAGCAGCCGGGACAGGGGTAATTCACCCCTCCACTTT. Its protein product is CASSRDRGNSPLHF.

The chain employs TRBV7-9 and TRBJ1-5, with 7 nucleotides matching TRBD1. CDR1 and CDR2 (germline): SEHNR, FQNEAQ (reference sequence). The trim removed 7 bases at V and 11 bases at J, leaving 11 bases unmatched. The length of the CDR3 is 13 residues. For the CDR3, the DNA is TGTGCCAGCACCAGGGAGGGGGCAGTGGCCCAGCATTTT. It codes for CASTREGAVAQHF.

There are a few counts of this clone. This CDR3 is CTSSQDKNRRGGRNEQFF. DNA of the CDR3: TGCACCAGCAGCCAAGATAAAAACAGACGGGGGGGCCGCAATGAGCAGTTCTTC. The rearrangement joins TRBV1 to TRBJ2-1; TRBD2, as called in the table, went unchecked against the DNA. TRBV1 is given as a pseudogene. The CDR3 consists of 18 residues.

The rearrangement uses TRBV11-2 and TRBJ2-1; weak D call: TRBD1 (6 bases). V was cut by 5 bases and J by 0 bases, with 14 bases left in between. CDR1 and CDR2 from the germline V gene are SGHAT and FQNNGV. The CDR3 sequence is 16 residues long. As DNA, the CDR3 is TGTGCCAGCAGCCCCTTAAGGGGGAGCTCCTACAATGAGCAGTTCTTC. As protein: CASSPLRGSSYNEQFF. Variable domain in full (rest from reference TRBV11-2 and TRBJ2-1): EAGVAQSPRYKIIEKRQSVAFWCNPISGHATLYWYQQILGQGPKLLIQFQNNGVVDDSQLPKDRFSAERLKGVDSTLKIQPAKLEDSAVYLCASSPLRGSSYNEQFFGPGTRLTVL.

The chain joins TRBV7-3 to TRBJ2-2; the D gene is possibly TRBD1 (6 bases). The V gene's germline CDR1 is SGHTA and CDR2 FQGTGA. The CDR3 consists of 14 residues. Trimming removed 4 bases at V and 7 bases at J, with 13 bases between. CDR3 loop: CASSSSQGIGELFF. The CDR3 DNA reads TGTGCCAGCAGCTCCTCTCAGGGGATCGGGGAGCTGTTTTTT.

This chain uses TRBV7-6 with TRBJ2-1, with a possible D match to TRBD1 (6 bases). The V and J ends lost 6 bases and 8 bases respectively, with 17 bases between them. The CDR3 runs to 14 residues. Germline values: CDR1 SGHVS, CDR2 FNYEAQ. The CDR3 DNA follows: TGTGCCAGCAGTGGGACATTAGGAATCGATGAGCAGTTCTTC. Translated: CASSGTLGIDEQFF.

The V gene is TRBV4-3, the J gene TRBJ2-2; possibly TRBD1 or TRBD2 for D (5 bases each). The V gene's germline CDR1 is LGHNA and CDR2 YSLEER. V lost 4 bases to trimming and J lost 2 bases, with 5 bases between them. The CDR3 has 13 amino acids. DNA of the CDR3: TGCGCCAGCAGCCGGGACAACACCGGGGAGCTGTTTTTT. Amino acids: CASSRDNTGELFF.

Only a few counts were recorded for this clone. CDR3 in DNA: TGTGCCTCTCAAGCGGGGGACTCCTACGAGCAGTACTTC. Translating it yields CASQAGDSYEQYF. This chain connects TRBV28 to TRBJ2-7; 8 bases map to TRBD2. CDR1 is MDHEN and CDR2 is SYDVKM in the germline V gene. The CDR3 extends over 13 amino acids. J was trimmed by 0 bases and V by 11 bases; bases with no gene match: 6.

This chain connects TRBV6-4 to TRBJ1-6; no clear D gene. Trimming took off 0 bases at V and 10 bases at J, with 7 bases between the two ends. The CDR3 spans 13 residues. The germline V gene has CDR1 MRHNA and CDR2 SNTAGT. The CDR3 DNA follows: TGTGCCAGCAGTGACTCTGGGGTGTCACCCCTCCACTTT. It codes for CASSDSGVSPLHF.

This chain links TRBV7-2 with TRBJ1-4; 7 bases are shared with TRBD1. V dropped 5 bases and J dropped 14; count of bases not matched to a gene: 11. Germline V CDR1 and CDR2: SGHTA, FQGNSA. There are 13 residues in the CDR3. The CDR3 loop is CASSQSKGAALFF. CDR3 in DNA: TGTGCCAGCAGCCAATCAAAGGGGGCCGCGCTGTTTTTT.

V is TRBV7-9 and J is TRBJ2-2; a weak D match, TRBD1 (5 bases). This CDR3 has 15 amino acids. V gave up 3 bases and J gave up 3 bases, with 11 bases separating them. Per germline, CDR1 SEHNR and CDR2 FQNEAQ (reference sequence). The CDR3 here is CASSFGRVDTGELFF. In DNA form, the CDR3 reads TGTGCCAGCAGCTTCGGCAGGGTGGACACCGGGGAGCTGTTTTTT.

This clone was observed a few times. The genes are TRBV23-1 and TRBJ2-1; a possible D gene is TRBD1 (6 bases). TRBV23-1 is sorted into the ORF group, with uncertain function. Trimming took off 7 bases at V and 8 bases at J, with 15 bases between the two ends. The length of the CDR3 is 13 residues. As DNA, the CDR3 is TGCGCCAGCAATACACCACAGGGATATGAGCAGTTCTTC. The encoded protein is CASNTPQGYEQFF.

This clone turned up a few times. The rearrangement links TRBV5-8 to TRBJ1-4, with 7 bases that match TRBD1. The CDR3 spans 19 residues. CDR1 is SGHTS and CDR2 is YDEGEE in the germline V gene. Losses at the gene ends were 0 bases for V and 2 bases for J; bases not matched to a gene: 13. DNA for the CDR3: TGTGCCAGCAGCTTGGCAAAGGGGGCGCGTTTCGGGACTAATGAAAAACTGTTTTTT. Translation: CASSLAKGARFGTNEKLFF.

In its sample, this clone was seen a few times. The rearrangement joins TRBV6-6 to TRBJ1-6; weak D call: TRBD1 (6 bases). The V end was cut by 6 bases, the J end by 8 bases, with 20 bases between. Germline V gene sequence: CDR1 MNHNY, CDR2 SVGAGI (reference sequence). The CDR3 runs 16 residues. CDR3: CASRVQGRPGDSPLHF. CDR3 in DNA: TGTGCCAGCAGGGTTCAGGGGAGGCCAGGGGATTCACCCCTCCACTTT.

This clone was picked up a small number of times. The rearrangement uses TRBV4-3 and TRBJ2-3; D possibly corresponds to TRBD2 (6 bases). V lost 4 bases, J lost 2 bases, and 7 bases lay in between. Germline V lookup: CDR1 LGHNA, CDR2 YSLEER. The CDR3 consists of 13 residues. CDR3 bases: TGCGCCAGCAGCCGGGACTTCACAGATACGCAGTATTTT. It translates to CASSRDFTDTQYF.